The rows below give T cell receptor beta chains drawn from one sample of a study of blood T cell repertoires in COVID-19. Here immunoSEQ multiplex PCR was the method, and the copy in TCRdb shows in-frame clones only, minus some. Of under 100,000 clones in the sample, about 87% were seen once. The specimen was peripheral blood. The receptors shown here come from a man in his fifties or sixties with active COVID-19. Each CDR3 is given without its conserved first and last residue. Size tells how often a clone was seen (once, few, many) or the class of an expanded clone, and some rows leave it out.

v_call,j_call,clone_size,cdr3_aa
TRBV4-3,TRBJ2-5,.,ASSRGGFTSGGETQY
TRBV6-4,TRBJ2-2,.,ASSPTGTDTGELF
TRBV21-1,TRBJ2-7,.,ASSKAGLAYEQY
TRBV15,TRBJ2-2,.,ATSRELPGQGNTGELF
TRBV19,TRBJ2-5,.,ASSRSGRAWETQY
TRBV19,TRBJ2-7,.,ASSPSEELFMEQY
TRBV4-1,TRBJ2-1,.,ASSQRPLSGRTRTYNEQF
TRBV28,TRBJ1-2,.,ASSLLRVGYT
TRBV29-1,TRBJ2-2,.,STGFERTGELF
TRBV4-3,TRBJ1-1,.,ASSLIDRDATEAF
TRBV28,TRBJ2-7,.,ASSCSGGASCEQY
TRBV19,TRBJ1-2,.,ASSYGDRGERGYT
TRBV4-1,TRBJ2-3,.,ASSHPASGSTDTQY
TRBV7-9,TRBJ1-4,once,ASSLGREKLF
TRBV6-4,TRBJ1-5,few,ASSSTGDSNQPQH
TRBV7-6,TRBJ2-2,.,ASSPRQGTGELF
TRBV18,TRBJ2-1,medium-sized,ASSHGPRGF